This is a list of T cell receptor beta chains from one sample in a study of tumor and adjacent non-tumor tissue in lung cancer. TCRdb re-derived calls from the multiplex PCR reads in MiXCR, one entry per CDR3 protein. Among 65,000 to 75,000 distinct CDR3 sequences, roughly 72% were seen once, and the ten largest hold roughly 28%. Material: lung tumor tissue. The receptors originated from a man in his 60s with non-small cell lung cancer. Each CDR3 is given with its conserved first and last residue. A D gene is named only where the DNA matches it firmly. The size of a clone is reported for some rows only, either as once, few or many, or as a class for expanded clones.

NA	NA	TRBV20-1	TRBJ2-3	CSAPAGHMITDMQYF	TGCAGTGCACCTGCTGGACATATGATCACAGATATGCAGTATTTT
many	TRBD2	TRBV6-1	TRBJ2-1	CASRGLATYNEQFF	TGTGCCAGCAGGGGACTAGCGACTTACAATGAGCAGTTCTTC
NA	NA	TRBV29-1	TRBJ1-2	CSVTQTIYGYTF	TGCAGCGTGACACAAACTATCTATGGCTACACGTTC
NA	NA	TRBV20-1	TRBJ2-1	CSARGLGNNEKFF	TGCAGTGCTAGAGGACTGGGAAACAATGAGAAGTTCTTC
NA	NA	TRBV6-5	TRBJ2-7	CASSYRGANEQYF	TGTGCCAGCAGTTACAGGGGGGCCAATGAGCAGTACTTC
NA	NA	TRBV6-1	TRBJ1-5	CAGSVLQGSQPQHF	TGTGCCGGCAGTGTATTACAGGGTTCTCAGCCCCAGCATTTT
NA	TRBD2	TRBV6-1	TRBJ2-5	CACSGIGAGAFFETQHF	TGTGCCTGCAGTGGAATAGGAGCGGGAGCTTTTTTTGAGACCCAGCACTTC
NA	TRBD2	TRBV11-1	TRBJ2-1	CAISIGILAGYDEQFF	TGTGCCATCAGCATAGGTATACTAGCGGGCTACGATGAGCAGTTCTTC
once	NA	TRBV6-5	TRBJ2-5	CANSYVSEFETQYF	TGTGCCAACAGTTACGTTAGTGAGTTTGAGACCCAGTACTTC
NA	TRBD1	TRBV29-1	TRBJ1-1	CSTLAGGDTEAFF	TGCAGCACCTTGGCAGGGGGGGACACTGAGGCTTTCTTT
NA	TRBD1	TRBV6-6	TRBJ2-7	CVISFRDRALSSYEQYF	TGTGTCATCAGTTTCCGGGACAGGGCTTTGAGCTCCTACGAGCAGTACTTC
many	NA	TRBV30	TRBJ1-5	CAWSEKGRTNQPQHF	TGTGCCTGGAGTGAGAAGGGACGGACGAATCAGCCCCAGCATTTT
NA	TRBD2	TRBV7-2	TRBJ2-7	CASSSRAGALYEQYF	TGTGCCAGCAGCTCAAGAGCGGGAGCCCTCTACGAGCAGTACTTC
many	TRBD2	TRBV20-1	TRBJ2-1	CSARDGASGINEQFF	TGCAGTGCTAGAGATGGGGCTAGCGGGATCAATGAGCAGTTCTTC
NA	NA	TRBV7-9	TRBJ2-1	CASSARRASPVYEQFF	TGTGCCAGCAGCGCGCGGCGGGCTAGCCCCGTCTATGAGCAGTTCTTC
NA	NA	TRBV29-1	TRBJ2-1	CSIESMQAGDYNEQSF	TGCAGCATTGAGTCCATGCAAGCGGGCGATTACAATGAGCAGTCCTTC
NA	NA	TRBV25-1	TRBJ1-1	CASSDGAIEAFF	TGTGCCAGCAGTGACGGTGCGATCGAAGCTTTCTTT
once	NA	TRBV29-1	TRBJ2-5	CCVADRCQEAQYF	TGCTGCGTTGCCGACAGGTGCCAAGAGGCCCAGTACTTC
NA	NA	TRBV19	TRBJ2-6	CASRTTSGGGANVLTF	TGTGCCAGTAGGACTACCTCCGGGGGTGGGGCCAACGTCTTGACTTTC
NA	TRBD1	TRBV6-5	TRBJ1-1	CASSYLNRGRITEAFF	TGTGCCAGCAGTTACTTAAACAGGGGTCGAATCACTGAAGCTTTCTTT
NA	NA	TRBV28	TRBJ2-3	CASSEPRSTYTQYF	TGTGCCAGCAGTGAACCACGGAGCACATATACGCAGTATTTT
many	NA	TRBV20-1	TRBJ1-1	CCGVQTDRRYQLGNTEAFF	TGCTGTGGAGTGCAGACAGACCGACGCTACCAACTAGGGAACACTGAAGCTTTCTTT